This T cell receptor beta chain was found in a study of CD8+CD57+ T cells in acquired aplastic anemia. For the study at large: Mean DNA quantity obtained from sorted CD4+ and CD8+ cells was 3 to 4 ug. Study results and limitations: Patients and controls were not found to differ significantly in CD8+ Simpson's diversity.

Individuals selected for sequencing had exhibited CD8+CD57+ cell expansion on flow cytometry. To note about this clonotype: Its antigen is currently unknown.

This CDR3 is built from 16 residues. Germline-derived CDR1 and CDR2 are MNHEY and SVGEGT. V was clipped by 0 bases and J by 3 bases, with 12 bases between them. Genomic DNA constituted the template upon which TCR beta VDJ and CDR3 profiling was performed. In TCRdb, the reads were re-called with MiXCR into one record per CDR3 protein. Altogether approximately 170,000 distinct CDR3 sequences are present, approximately 44% being singletons, with the ten largest covering 2.5% to 4%. This chain connects TRBV6-2 or TRBV6-3 to TRBJ2-1; no definite D call. Specimen: sorted CD4+, CD8+, or CD8+CD57+ T cells (not recorded which) from PBMCs. This TCR was sampled from a human donor with aplastic anemia. As DNA, the CDR3 is TGTGCCAGCAGTTACTCGAGACGGAAGATCTACAATGAGCAGTTCTTC. This encodes CASSYSRRKIYNEQFF.